Listed below are T cell receptor beta chains from one sample, sequenced in a study of cytomegalovirus exposure and HLA in healthy donors. Clones were read by immunoSEQ multiplex PCR, and TCRdb kept only the in-frame ones, dropping some. The sample has about 160,000 clones; roughly 80% are singletons. The sample was PBMCs. The source is a male donor in good health and CMV-seropositive. Each CDR3 is given with its conserved first and last residue. The order of the fields is D gene, clone size, V gene, J gene, CDR3 DNA, CDR3 protein. D genes are given only for firm matches. Size is stated for part of the rows, as once, few or many counts, or as a class when the clone is expanded.

D gene: TRBD1; clone size: -; V gene: TRBV28; J gene: TRBJ2-2; CDR3 DNA: TGTGCCAGCAGTTTGGACAGGGGGCTGTTTTTT; CDR3 protein: CASSLDRGLFF
D gene: TRBD1; clone size: -; V gene: TRBV11-2; J gene: TRBJ1-1; CDR3 DNA: TGTGCCAGCAGCTTAGTTCTGTCAGGGGGCGTGGGGATGAACACTGAAGCTTTCTTT; CDR3 protein: CASSLVLSGGVGMNTEAFF
D gene: -; clone size: -; V gene: TRBV11-2; J gene: TRBJ1-2; CDR3 DNA: TGTGCCAGCAGCTTAGCGGGGGGCAGAAACTATGGCTACACCTTC; CDR3 protein: CASSLAGGRNYGYTF
D gene: -; clone size: -; V gene: TRBV5-4; J gene: TRBJ2-7; CDR3 DNA: TGTGCCAGCAGCTTGGGGGCCGGCTACGAGCAGTACTTC; CDR3 protein: CASSLGAGYEQYF
D gene: TRBD1; clone size: -; V gene: TRBV7-2; J gene: TRBJ2-7; CDR3 DNA: TGTGCCAGCAGCCCTCGGGACAGCTCCTACGAGCAGTACTTC; CDR3 protein: CASSPRDSSYEQYF
D gene: TRBD1; clone size: -; V gene: TRBV13; J gene: TRBJ2-1; CDR3 DNA: TGTGCCAGCAGTTCAGGACAGGGAGACTATGAGCAGTTCTTC; CDR3 protein: CASSSGQGDYEQFF
D gene: TRBD1; clone size: -; V gene: TRBV2; J gene: TRBJ1-1; CDR3 DNA: TGTGCCAGCAGGGGACAGGGGGCTTCTGAAGCTTTCTTT; CDR3 protein: CASRGQGASEAFF
D gene: TRBD2; clone size: -; V gene: TRBV7-2; J gene: TRBJ2-7; CDR3 DNA: TGTGCCAGCAGCCAAAGCGGGGGGTACTCCTACGAGCAGTACTTC; CDR3 protein: CASSQSGGYSYEQYF
D gene: -; clone size: -; V gene: TRBV7-8; J gene: TRBJ1-3; CDR3 DNA: TGTGCCAGCAGCTTACACCTTCCGGGGAACGGAAACACCATATATTTT; CDR3 protein: CASSLHLPGNGNTIYF
D gene: TRBD1; clone size: -; V gene: TRBV15; J gene: TRBJ1-1; CDR3 DNA: TGTGCCACCAGCACAGACAGGGGACCTGAAGCTTTCTTT; CDR3 protein: CATSTDRGPEAFF
D gene: TRBD2; clone size: -; V gene: TRBV7-2; J gene: TRBJ2-2; CDR3 DNA: TGTGCCAGCAGCCCGGGGGGAGGGACCGGGGAGCTGTTTTTT; CDR3 protein: CASSPGGGTGELFF
D gene: TRBD2; clone size: once; V gene: TRBV27; J gene: TRBJ2-2; CDR3 DNA: TGTCCTTGGGGAGGGACCCTCACCGGGGAGCTGTTTTTT; CDR3 protein: CPWGGTLTGELFF
D gene: TRBD2; clone size: -; V gene: TRBV6-4; J gene: TRBJ2-1; CDR3 DNA: TGTGCCACCACCTCACCCGAGGGTAGCGGGAGCGGGTGGAACAATGAGCAGTTCTTC; CDR3 protein: CATTSPEGSGSGWNNEQFF
D gene: -; clone size: -; V gene: TRBV9; J gene: TRBJ1-1; CDR3 DNA: TGTGCCAGCAGCGTAGGGATAACAGCACCCGAAACTGAAGCTTTCTTT; CDR3 protein: CASSVGITAPETEAFF
D gene: TRBD2; clone size: -; V gene: TRBV7-9; J gene: TRBJ2-3; CDR3 DNA: TGTGCCAGCAGCTTTGGCCTAGCGGGAGGGGGAGATACGCAGTATTTT; CDR3 protein: CASSFGLAGGGDTQYF
D gene: TRBD2; clone size: once; V gene: TRBV5-4; J gene: TRBJ2-2; CDR3 DNA: TGTGCCAGCAGCTTGGCCCGGACTAGCGGGAACACCGGGGAGCTGTTTTTT; CDR3 protein: CASSLARTSGNTGELFF
D gene: -; clone size: -; V gene: TRBV7-9; J gene: TRBJ2-3; CDR3 DNA: TGTGCCAGCAGTTTAGGGGGCGGCGGGGGCCTCACAGATACGCAGTATTTT; CDR3 protein: CASSLGGGGGLTDTQYF
D gene: -; clone size: -; V gene: TRBV19; J gene: TRBJ2-7; CDR3 DNA: TGTGCCAGTAGTTCAGGTGCGGGCGTGACGACCTACGAGCAGTACTTC; CDR3 protein: CASSSGAGVTTYEQYF
D gene: -; clone size: -; V gene: TRBV10-3; J gene: TRBJ1-1; CDR3 DNA: TGTGCCATCAGTGGAAGAGGTTCGAACACTGAAGCTTTCTTT; CDR3 protein: CAISGRGSNTEAFF
D gene: TRBD1; clone size: -; V gene: TRBV19; J gene: TRBJ1-1; CDR3 DNA: TGTGCCAGTAGTCCTGGACAGGGCTCTGAAGCTTTCTTT; CDR3 protein: CASSPGQGSEAFF
D gene: TRBD2; clone size: few; V gene: TRBV16; J gene: TRBJ2-7; CDR3 DNA: TGTGCCAGCAGCCAATTTGGGGCTAGCGGGAGAAAAGAGCAGTACTTC; CDR3 protein: CASSQFGASGRKEQYF
D gene: -; clone size: -; V gene: TRBV27; J gene: TRBJ2-7; CDR3 DNA: TGTGCCAGCAGTTTATACAGCAACTACGAGCAGTACTTC; CDR3 protein: CASSLYSNYEQYF
D gene: TRBD1; clone size: -; V gene: TRBV7-8; J gene: TRBJ1-1; CDR3 DNA: TGTGCCAGCAGCCCTCTTGTTCGCGGGACAGGGGGCTTGGAAGCTTTCTTT; CDR3 protein: CASSPLVRGTGGLEAFF
D gene: TRBD1; clone size: -; V gene: TRBV6-7; J gene: TRBJ2-3; CDR3 DNA: TGTGCCAGCAGTTACCCAGACAGGGGAGAGGATACGCAGTATTTT; CDR3 protein: CASSYPDRGEDTQYF
D gene: TRBD1; clone size: -; V gene: TRBV7-2; J gene: TRBJ2-1; CDR3 DNA: TGTGCCAGCAGCCCACACAGGGGTGGAAGGGATGAGCAGTTCTTC; CDR3 protein: CASSPHRGGRDEQFF
D gene: TRBD1; clone size: -; V gene: TRBV18; J gene: TRBJ1-1; CDR3 DNA: TGTGCCAGCTCACCAGCAGTTAGGACAGGGAACACTGAAGCTTTCTTT; CDR3 protein: CASSPAVRTGNTEAFF
D gene: TRBD1; clone size: once; V gene: TRBV4-1; J gene: TRBJ1-6; CDR3 DNA: TGCGCCAGCAGCCAGACAGGGATCGAAGCACCCCTCCACTTT; CDR3 protein: CASSQTGIEAPLHF
D gene: TRBD2; clone size: -; V gene: TRBV5-4; J gene: TRBJ2-3; CDR3 DNA: TGTGCCAGCAGCTTGGAACTAGCGGCTACAGATACGCAGTATTTT; CDR3 protein: CASSLELAATDTQYF
D gene: TRBD1; clone size: -; V gene: TRBV5-1; J gene: TRBJ1-1; CDR3 DNA: TGCGCCAGCAGCTTGTTGGGACAGGGGGCTCTGGACACTGAAGCTTTCTTT; CDR3 protein: CASSLLGQGALDTEAFF
D gene: -; clone size: -; V gene: TRBV19; J gene: TRBJ2-7; CDR3 DNA: TGTGCCAGTAGTATAGGTGGACAGTCAATCTACGAGCAGTACTTC; CDR3 protein: CASSIGGQSIYEQYF
D gene: TRBD1; clone size: -; V gene: TRBV2; J gene: TRBJ1-3; CDR3 DNA: TGTGCCAGCAGAAAGGACAGGGCGGGTGGAAACACCATATATTTT; CDR3 protein: CASRKDRAGGNTIYF
D gene: TRBD1; clone size: -; V gene: TRBV5-1; J gene: TRBJ2-2; CDR3 DNA: TGCGCCAGCAGGACAGGGGGCCTAAACACCGGGGAGCTGTTTTTT; CDR3 protein: CASRTGGLNTGELFF
D gene: TRBD1; clone size: -; V gene: TRBV2; J gene: TRBJ1-5; CDR3 DNA: TGTGCCAGCAGTGATAGGACAGGGGGAAGCAATCAGCCCCAGCATTTT; CDR3 protein: CASSDRTGGSNQPQHF
D gene: -; clone size: -; V gene: TRBV21-1; J gene: TRBJ2-2; CDR3 DNA: TGTGCCAGCAGCCCCCCCCCGCTAGTGAGCGGGAGTTCCGGGGAGCTGTTTTTT; CDR3 protein: CASSPPPLVSGSSGELFF
D gene: -; clone size: -; V gene: TRBV7-9; J gene: TRBJ1-1; CDR3 DNA: TGTGCCAGCAGCTTAGATGTACAGGGCGGGAACACTGAAGCTTTCTTT; CDR3 protein: CASSLDVQGGNTEAFF
D gene: -; clone size: -; V gene: TRBV27; J gene: TRBJ2-5; CDR3 DNA: TGTGCCAGCCCGGAGAAGACCCAGTACTTC; CDR3 protein: CASPEKTQYF
D gene: TRBD1; clone size: -; V gene: TRBV7-9; J gene: TRBJ1-5; CDR3 DNA: TGTGCCAGCAGCTCGACAGGGTATAGCAATCAGCCCCAGCATTTT; CDR3 protein: CASSSTGYSNQPQHF
D gene: -; clone size: -; V gene: TRBV7-9; J gene: TRBJ1-1; CDR3 DNA: TGTGCCAGCAGCTTAGTCGGGGACACTGAAGCTTTCTTT; CDR3 protein: CASSLVGDTEAFF
D gene: -; clone size: -; V gene: TRBV9; J gene: TRBJ1-3; CDR3 DNA: TGTGCCAGCAGCTCAGACCAGGGGCTGACAGGAAACACCATATATTTT; CDR3 protein: CASSSDQGLTGNTIYF
D gene: -; clone size: -; V gene: TRBV18; J gene: TRBJ1-3; CDR3 DNA: TGTGCCAGCTCACTGCCGACAGGTCGCTCTGGAAACACCATATATTTT; CDR3 protein: CASSLPTGRSGNTIYF
D gene: -; clone size: -; V gene: TRBV5-6; J gene: TRBJ2-7; CDR3 DNA: TGTGCCAGCAGCTTGTCCCCAGTAGGAGCCCCCTCCTACGAGCAGTACTTC; CDR3 protein: CASSLSPVGAPSYEQYF
D gene: TRBD1; clone size: -; V gene: TRBV6-1; J gene: TRBJ2-1; CDR3 DNA: TGTGCCAGCAGTGAGGGACAGGGATGGGAGCAGTTCTTC; CDR3 protein: CASSEGQGWEQFF
D gene: -; clone size: -; V gene: TRBV9; J gene: TRBJ1-4; CDR3 DNA: TGTGCCAGCAGCCCGAGGAGGGTGAATGAAAAACTGTTTTTT; CDR3 protein: CASSPRRVNEKLFF
D gene: -; clone size: -; V gene: TRBV10-2; J gene: TRBJ2-3; CDR3 DNA: TGCGCCAGCAGTGACCGGCTAGCGCTTGTCACAGATACGCAGTATTTT; CDR3 protein: CASSDRLALVTDTQYF
D gene: -; clone size: -; V gene: TRBV19; J gene: TRBJ1-2; CDR3 DNA: TGTGCCAGTAGTATAGGCAGGGGAATGGAATTGAAAGGCTACACCTTC; CDR3 protein: CASSIGRGMELKGYTF
D gene: TRBD2; clone size: -; V gene: TRBV10-1; J gene: TRBJ2-1; CDR3 DNA: TGCGCCAGCAGTCCGGGACTAGCGGGAAATGAGCAGTTCTTC; CDR3 protein: CASSPGLAGNEQFF
D gene: TRBD1; clone size: once; V gene: TRBV2; J gene: TRBJ1-1; CDR3 DNA: TGTGCCAGCAGTCGCCAGGGGGGAGGCACTGAAGCTTTCTTT; CDR3 protein: CASSRQGGGTEAFF
D gene: TRBD1; clone size: -; V gene: TRBV19; J gene: TRBJ2-4; CDR3 DNA: TGTGCCAGTAGTATCCAGGGGGCAGCCAAAAACATTCAGTACTTC; CDR3 protein: CASSIQGAAKNIQYF
D gene: -; clone size: -; V gene: TRBV10-3; J gene: TRBJ2-7; CDR3 DNA: TGTGCCATCAGTCACAGGTCTGCGCGATACGAGCAGTACTTC; CDR3 protein: CAISHRSARYEQYF
D gene: -; clone size: many; V gene: TRBV7-2; J gene: TRBJ2-7; CDR3 DNA: TGTGCCAGCAGCAAGCCGGCTAGCGCGGCCTACGAGCAGTACTTC; CDR3 protein: CASSKPASAAYEQYF
D gene: TRBD1; clone size: -; V gene: TRBV7-9; J gene: TRBJ1-2; CDR3 DNA: TGTTCCAGCAGCGTCGGACAGGGTGTAGTCTATGGCTACACCTTC; CDR3 protein: CSSSVGQGVVYGYTF
D gene: TRBD1; clone size: -; V gene: TRBV4-1; J gene: TRBJ2-6; CDR3 DNA: TGCGCCAGCACACAACCGGGACAGGCTCCTCCTGGGGCCAACGGCCTGACTTTC; CDR3 protein: CASTQPGQAPPGANGLTF
D gene: TRBD1; clone size: -; V gene: TRBV18; J gene: TRBJ2-1; CDR3 DNA: TGTGCCAGCACACCGGGACAGGAGTACAATGAGCAGTTCTTC; CDR3 protein: CASTPGQEYNEQFF
D gene: TRBD1; clone size: -; V gene: TRBV5-1; J gene: TRBJ1-1; CDR3 DNA: TGCGCCAGCAGCTTGGTGTGGCCCAGGGGGTCGGGTAAGGAGGACACTGAAGCTTTCTTT; CDR3 protein: CASSLVWPRGSGKEDTEAFF
D gene: TRBD1; clone size: -; V gene: TRBV27; J gene: TRBJ1-4; CDR3 DNA: TGTGCCAGCAGAAGTCACAGGGGGCTGGTTGAAAAACTGTTTTTT; CDR3 protein: CASRSHRGLVEKLFF
D gene: -; clone size: -; V gene: TRBV18; J gene: TRBJ1-2; CDR3 DNA: TGTGCCAGCTCATCCTCAGGGAGGGATGGCTACACCTTC; CDR3 protein: CASSSSGRDGYTF
D gene: -; clone size: -; V gene: TRBV7-9; J gene: TRBJ2-7; CDR3 DNA: TGTGCCAGCAGCTTAAAGGGGCGGCACGAGCAGTACTTC; CDR3 protein: CASSLKGRHEQYF
D gene: TRBD1; clone size: -; V gene: TRBV7-8; J gene: TRBJ1-2; CDR3 DNA: TGTGCCAGCAGCTTAGGACAGGGGGCTATTAATGGCTACACCTTC; CDR3 protein: CASSLGQGAINGYTF
D gene: -; clone size: -; V gene: TRBV9; J gene: TRBJ2-2; CDR3 DNA: TGTGCCAGCAGCGTAGCTTCTGGCCAGGCCGACACCGGGGAGCTGTTTTTT; CDR3 protein: CASSVASGQADTGELFF
D gene: TRBD1; clone size: -; V gene: TRBV5-5; J gene: TRBJ1-1; CDR3 DNA: TGTGCCAGCAGCCCGGGACAGGGGGCGCCGACTGAAGCTTTCTTT; CDR3 protein: CASSPGQGAPTEAFF